Shown below are 10 T cell receptor beta chains from a single sample sequenced in a study of tumor-infiltrating lymphocytes in localized non-small cell lung cancer. The table came from immunoSEQ multiplex PCR; TCRdb's copy has only in-frame clones and leaves some out. The profile covers about 6,000 clones, with approximately 82% appearing a single time and approximately 5.5% taken by the ten largest. Material: lung tumor tissue. The receptors shown here come from a human donor with non-small cell lung cancer.

CDR3 region: CASSQPHKDTEAFF. CDR3 DNA: TGTGCCAGCAGTCAACCCCACAAGGACACTGAAGCTTTCTTT. V usage is TRBV28 and J usage is TRBJ1-1, with D uncertain. Trimming cost V 5 bases and J 3 bases, with 13 bases left between them. This CDR3 is 14 amino acids long. Germline V gene lookup returns CDR1 MDHEN and CDR2 SYDVKM.

The J gene is TRBJ2-5, the V gene TRBV21-1; the D call of TRBD2 is as the table states it, not checked on the DNA. TRBV21-1 is a recognized pseudogene. The CDR3 is 21 amino acids. CDR3 coding DNA: TGTGCCAGCAGCAATAACCCGGGACTAGTACTACAAGAGCGTAGTGTGGGGACCCAGTACTTC. It specifies CASSNNPGLVLQERSVGTQYF.

DNA of the CDR3: TGTGCCAGCAGCTTAGTCTGGGGTGACACAGATACGCAGTATTTT. Translation gives CASSLVWGDTDTQYF. The chain carries TRBV7-8 and TRBJ2-3; D unclear. V was cut by 1 base and J by 2 bases, with 10 bases left in between. The CDR3 runs 15 residues. CDR1 is SGHVS, CDR2 FQNEAQ, per germline. Combining the CDR3 with reference TRBV7-8 and TRBJ2-3 gives the whole variable domain GAGVSQSPRYKVAKRGQDVALRCDPISGHVSLFWYQQALGQGPEFLTYFQNEAQLDKSGLPSDRFFAERPEGSVSTLKIQRTQQEDSAVYLCASSLVWGDTDTQYFGPGTRLTVL.

The sample holds one count of this clone. The chain employs TRBV27 and TRBJ1-2; no clear D gene. The CDR3 totals 13 residues. CDR1 MNHEY and CDR2 SMNVEV come from the germline V gene (reference sequence). Trimming took off 3 bases at V and 8 bases at J, with 13 bases between the two ends. CDR3 nucleotides: TGTGCCAGCAGTTTCCGGCGGAGTCTAGGCTACACCTTC. Amino acid sequence: CASSFRRSLGYTF.

The rearrangement uses TRBV9 and TRBJ2-5; D remains ambiguous. V was cut by 4 bases and J by 4 bases, with 17 bases left in between. The CDR3 has 15 amino acids. Germline V gives CDR1 SGDLS, CDR2 YYNGEE. The CDR3 bases are TGTGCCAGCAGCTCACCGGGCCGCTTCGGAGAGACCCAGTACTTC. Its translation: CASSSPGRFGETQYF.

The V gene is TRBV7-6, the J gene TRBJ1-6, with D tentatively TRBD1 (5 bases). V shed 0 bases and J shed 7 bases, with 13 bases lying between them. Germline V gene sequence: CDR1 SGHVS, CDR2 FNYEAQ. The CDR3 length is 16 residues. CDR3: CASSLAGPGTNSPLHF. The CDR3 nucleotides read TGTGCCAGCAGCTTAGCGGGTCCAGGGACCAATTCACCCCTCCACTTT.

The chain combines TRBV29-1 with TRBJ2-1; D call uncertain. Trimming took off 6 bases at V and 8 bases at J, with 11 bases between the two ends. Germline CDR1 and CDR2: SQVTM and ANQGSEA. The CDR3 runs to 11 residues. For the CDR3, the DNA is TGCAGCGTCTCATTTAGGGATGAGCAGTTCTTC. This translates into CSVSFRDEQFF.

V is TRBV28 and J is TRBJ1-5; D is ambiguous. The germline V gene has CDR1 MDHEN and CDR2 SYDVKM. The CDR3 runs 12 residues. Trimming took off 1 base at V and 7 bases at J, with 5 bases between the two ends. CDR3: CASSLLAQPQHF. The CDR3 DNA reads as TGTGCCAGCAGTTTATTGGCACAGCCCCAGCATTTT.

The chain links TRBV5-1 to TRBJ1-2, with TRBD1 matching over 8 bases. Germline-derived CDR1 and CDR2 are SGHRS and YFSETQ. V lost 5 bases, J lost 3 bases, and 3 bases stayed unmatched. This CDR3 comprises 13 residues. CDR3 loop: CASRAGQDYGYTF. CDR3 coding DNA: TGCGCCAGCAGGGCGGGACAGGACTATGGCTACACCTTC.

The chain combines TRBV28 with TRBJ1-4, with 7 bases matching TRBD1. The V segment lost 6 bases and the J segment 17 bases; nucleotides outside the gene matches: 9. CDR1 and CDR2 from the germline V gene are MDHEN and SYDVKM. This CDR3 comprises 11 residues. CDR3 nucleotide sequence: TGTGCCAGCAGCCTCACCGGGACAGTATTTTTT. Translation: CASSLTGTVFF. Full variable domain (outside the CDR3, taken from reference TRBV28 and TRBJ1-4): DVKVTQSSRYLVKRTGEKVFLECVQDMDHENMFWYRQDPGLGLRLIYFSYDVKMKEKGDIPEGYSVSREKKERFSLILESASTNQTSMYLCASSLTGTVFFGSGTQLSVL.